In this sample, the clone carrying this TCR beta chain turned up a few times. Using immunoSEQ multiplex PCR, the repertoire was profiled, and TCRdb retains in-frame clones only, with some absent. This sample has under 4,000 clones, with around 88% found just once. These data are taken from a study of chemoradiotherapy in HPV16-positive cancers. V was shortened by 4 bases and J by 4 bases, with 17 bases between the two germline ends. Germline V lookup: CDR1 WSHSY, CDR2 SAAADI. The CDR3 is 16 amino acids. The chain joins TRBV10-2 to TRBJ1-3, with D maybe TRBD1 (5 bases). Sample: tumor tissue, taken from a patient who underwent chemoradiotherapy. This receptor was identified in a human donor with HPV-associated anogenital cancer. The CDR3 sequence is CASSVSGRGDGNTIYF. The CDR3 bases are TGCGCCAGCAGTGTTTCTGGTCGGGGGGACGGAAACACCATATATTTT.